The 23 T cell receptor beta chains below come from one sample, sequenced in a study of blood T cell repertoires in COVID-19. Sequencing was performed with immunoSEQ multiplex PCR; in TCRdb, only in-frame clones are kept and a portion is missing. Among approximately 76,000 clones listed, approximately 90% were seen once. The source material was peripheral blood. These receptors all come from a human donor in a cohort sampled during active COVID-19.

The CDR3 coding sequence is TGCGCCAGCAGCTTGTCAGGGAGGGTGCAAACTGAAGCTTTCTTT. Its translation: CASSLSGRVQTEAFF. The rearrangement links TRBV5-1 to TRBJ1-1, with D possibly TRBD1 on 5 matching bases. V was trimmed by 1 base and J by 5 bases, leaving 15 bases between them. The CDR3 has 15 residues. Germline assignment: CDR1 SGHRS and CDR2 YFSETQ.

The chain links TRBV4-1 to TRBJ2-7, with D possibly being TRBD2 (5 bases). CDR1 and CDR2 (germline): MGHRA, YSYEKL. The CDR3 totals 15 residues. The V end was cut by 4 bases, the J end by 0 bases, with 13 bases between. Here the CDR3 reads CASSPEGPLSYEQYF. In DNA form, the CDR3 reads TGCGCCAGCAGCCCTGAGGGCCCGCTCTCCTACGAGCAGTACTTC.

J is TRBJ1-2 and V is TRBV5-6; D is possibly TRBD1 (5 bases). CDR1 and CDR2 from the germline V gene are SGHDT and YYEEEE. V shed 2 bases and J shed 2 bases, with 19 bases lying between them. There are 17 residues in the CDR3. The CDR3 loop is CASSFPTDSRDNYGYTF. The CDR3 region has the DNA TGTGCCAGCAGCTTCCCGACCGACAGCCGAGACAACTATGGCTACACCTTC.

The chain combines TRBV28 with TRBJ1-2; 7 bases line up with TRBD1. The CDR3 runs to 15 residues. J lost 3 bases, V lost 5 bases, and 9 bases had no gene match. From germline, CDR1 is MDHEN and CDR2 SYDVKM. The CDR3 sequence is CASSETHRGDYGYTF. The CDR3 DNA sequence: TGTGCCAGCAGTGAAACCCACAGGGGTGACTATGGCTACACCTTC.

The CDR3 here is CASSALASGVYEQYF. The DNA of the CDR3 is TGTGCCAGCAGCGCTTTGGCTAGCGGGGTATACGAGCAGTACTTC. The chain combines TRBV6-5 with TRBJ2-7; 9 nucleotides align to TRBD2. This CDR3 is built from 15 residues. V lost 6 bases and J lost 4; bases outside the gene matches: 10. The germline CDR1 and CDR2 sequences are MNHEY and SVGAGI.

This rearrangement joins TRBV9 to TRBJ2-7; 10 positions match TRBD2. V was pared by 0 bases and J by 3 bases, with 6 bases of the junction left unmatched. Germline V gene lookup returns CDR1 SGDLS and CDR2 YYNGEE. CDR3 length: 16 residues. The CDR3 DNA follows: TGTGCCAGCAGCGTAGGGGCTAGCGGGGGCATCTACGAGCAGTACTTC. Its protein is CASSVGASGGIYEQYF.

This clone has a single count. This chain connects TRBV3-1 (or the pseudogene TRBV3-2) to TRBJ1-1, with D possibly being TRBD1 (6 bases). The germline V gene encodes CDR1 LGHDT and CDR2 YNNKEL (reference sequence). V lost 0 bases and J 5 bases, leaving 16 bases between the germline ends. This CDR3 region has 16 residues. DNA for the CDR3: TGTGCCAGCAGCCAAGACGCAGGGGCAGCTCATACTGAAGCTTTCTTT. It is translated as CASSQDAGAAHTEAFF.

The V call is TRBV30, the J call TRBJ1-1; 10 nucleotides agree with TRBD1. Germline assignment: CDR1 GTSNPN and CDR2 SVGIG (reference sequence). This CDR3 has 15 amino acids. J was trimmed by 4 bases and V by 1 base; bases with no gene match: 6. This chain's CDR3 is CAWSDRDRGSTEAFF. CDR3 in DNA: TGTGCCTGGAGTGACCGGGACAGGGGTTCCACTGAAGCTTTCTTT.

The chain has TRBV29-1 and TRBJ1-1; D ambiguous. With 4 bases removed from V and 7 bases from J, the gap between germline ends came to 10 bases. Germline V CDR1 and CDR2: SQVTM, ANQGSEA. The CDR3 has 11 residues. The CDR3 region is CSVAALSEAFF. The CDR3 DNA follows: TGCAGCGTTGCAGCGTTAAGTGAAGCTTTCTTT. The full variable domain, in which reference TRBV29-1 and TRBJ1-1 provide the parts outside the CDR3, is SAVISQKPSRDICQRGTSLTIQCQVDSQVTMMFWYRQQPGQSLTLIATANQGSEATYESGFVIDKFPISRPNLTFSTLTVSNMSPEDSSIYLCSVAALSEAFFGQGTRLTVV.

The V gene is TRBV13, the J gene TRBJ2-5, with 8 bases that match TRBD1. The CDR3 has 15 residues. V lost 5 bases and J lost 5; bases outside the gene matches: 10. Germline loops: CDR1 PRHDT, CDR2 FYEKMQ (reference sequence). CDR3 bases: TGTGCCAGCAGCCCTCAGGGGGCGCTGGGGGAGACCCAGTACTTC. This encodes CASSPQGALGETQYF. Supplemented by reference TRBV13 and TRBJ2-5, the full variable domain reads AAGVIQSPRHLIKEKRETATLKCYPIPRHDTVYWYQQGPGQDPQFLISFYEKMQSDKGSIPDRFSAQQFSDYHSELNMSSLELGDSALYFCASSPQGALGETQYFGPGTRLLVL.

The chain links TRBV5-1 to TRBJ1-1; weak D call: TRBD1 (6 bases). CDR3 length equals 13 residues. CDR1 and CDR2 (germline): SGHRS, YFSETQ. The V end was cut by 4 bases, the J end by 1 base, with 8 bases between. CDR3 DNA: TGCGCCAGCAGCCGAGGGGGGAACACTGAAGCTTTCTTT. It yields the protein CASSRGGNTEAFF.

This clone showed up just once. The CDR3 is CASSDNRPYEQYF. Written as DNA, the CDR3 is TGTGCCAGCAGTGACAACAGACCCTACGAGCAGTACTTC. The chain recombines TRBV2 with TRBJ2-7; D gene uncertain. Germline CDR1 SNHLY, CDR2 FYNNEI. V gave up 3 bases and J gave up 2 bases, with 8 bases separating them. There are 13 residues in the CDR3.

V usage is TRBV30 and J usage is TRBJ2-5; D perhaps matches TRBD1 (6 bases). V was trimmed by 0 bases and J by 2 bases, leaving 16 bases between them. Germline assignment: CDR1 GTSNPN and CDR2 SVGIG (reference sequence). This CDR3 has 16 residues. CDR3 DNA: TGTGCCTGGAGTGTACAATGGGACACGCTTCAAGAGACCCAGTACTTC. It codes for CAWSVQWDTLQETQYF.

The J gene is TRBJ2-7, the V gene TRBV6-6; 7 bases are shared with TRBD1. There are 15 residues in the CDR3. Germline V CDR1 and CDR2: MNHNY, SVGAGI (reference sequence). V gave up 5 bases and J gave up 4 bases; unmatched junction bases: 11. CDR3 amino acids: CASSDLTGKRYEQYF. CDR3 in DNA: TGTGCCAGCAGTGACCTGACAGGGAAAAGGTACGAGCAGTACTTC.

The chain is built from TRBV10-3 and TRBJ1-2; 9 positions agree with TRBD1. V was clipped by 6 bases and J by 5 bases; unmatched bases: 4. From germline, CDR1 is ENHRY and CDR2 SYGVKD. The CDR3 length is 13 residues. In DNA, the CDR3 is TGTGCCATCAGCCGCGGACAGGGGTATGGCTACACCTTC. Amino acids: CAISRGQGYGYTF.

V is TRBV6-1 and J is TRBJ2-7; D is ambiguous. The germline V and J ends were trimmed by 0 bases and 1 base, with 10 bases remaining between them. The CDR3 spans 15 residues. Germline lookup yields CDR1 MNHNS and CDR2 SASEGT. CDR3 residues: CASSEAHGLSYEQYF. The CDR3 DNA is TGTGCCAGCAGTGAAGCTCACGGTCTATCCTACGAGCAGTACTTC.

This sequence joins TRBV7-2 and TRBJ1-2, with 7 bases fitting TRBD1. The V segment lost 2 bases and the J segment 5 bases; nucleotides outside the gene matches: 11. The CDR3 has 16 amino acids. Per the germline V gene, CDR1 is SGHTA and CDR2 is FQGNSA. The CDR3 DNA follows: TGTGCCAGCAGCTTACATCCAGGGGGTTCCTCTTATGGCTACACCTTC. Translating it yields CASSLHPGGSSYGYTF.

CDR3 region: CASRETGVAGYTF. DNA of the CDR3: TGTGCCAGCAGGGAGACAGGGGTCGCGGGCTACACCTTC. This chain links TRBV5-6 with TRBJ1-2; 8 bases match TRBD1. After removal of 5 bases from V and 8 bases from J, the junction contained 8 bases not matched to a gene. Germline V gene data show CDR1 as SGHDT and CDR2 as YYEEEE. This CDR3 has 13 residues.

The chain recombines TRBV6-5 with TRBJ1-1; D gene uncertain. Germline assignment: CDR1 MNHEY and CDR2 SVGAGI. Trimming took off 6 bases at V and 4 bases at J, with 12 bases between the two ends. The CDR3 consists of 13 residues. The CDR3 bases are TGTGCCAGCAGGGAGGGAAGTGGCACTGAAGCTTTCTTT. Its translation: CASREGSGTEAFF.

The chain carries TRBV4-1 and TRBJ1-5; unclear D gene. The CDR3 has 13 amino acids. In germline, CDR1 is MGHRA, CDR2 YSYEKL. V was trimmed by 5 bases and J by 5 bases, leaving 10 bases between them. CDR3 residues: CASSNGLDQPQHF. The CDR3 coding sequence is TGCGCCAGCAGCAACGGACTGGATCAGCCCCAGCATTTT.

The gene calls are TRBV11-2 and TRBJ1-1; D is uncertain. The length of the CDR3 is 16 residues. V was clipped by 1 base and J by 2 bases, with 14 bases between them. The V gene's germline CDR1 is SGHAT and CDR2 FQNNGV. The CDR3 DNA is TGTGCCAGCAGCTTAGGGGGAATGAGGGCTAACACTGAAGCTTTCTTT. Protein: CASSLGGMRANTEAFF.

The CDR3 region is CASSVVRNTEAFF. CDR3 DNA sequence: TGTGCCAGCAGTGTAGTCAGGAACACTGAAGCTTTCTTT. The chain uses TRBV12-3 or TRBV12-4 and TRBJ1-1; D gene uncertain. With 5 bases removed from V and 1 base from J, the gap between germline ends came to 8 bases. This CDR3 has 13 amino acids.

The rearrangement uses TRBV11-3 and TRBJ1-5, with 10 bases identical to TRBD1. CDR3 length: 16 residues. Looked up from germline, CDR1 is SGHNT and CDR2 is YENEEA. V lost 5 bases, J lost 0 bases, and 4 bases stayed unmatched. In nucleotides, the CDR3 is TGTGCCAGCAGCAAAGGACAGGGGGTTAGCAATCAGCCCCAGCATTTT. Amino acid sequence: CASSKGQGVSNQPQHF.